This T cell receptor beta chain was sequenced during a study of blood T cells in healthy people across ages. Study-level background: There was about one barcoded beta molecule captured by template switching per two T cells.

Next came a second PCR, run for about 6 to 12 cycles, which used a sample-barcoded 5' primer along with a J-beta primer mix. Each cDNA molecule was tagged by a template-switch adaptor that had 12 random nucleotides. TCRdb re-called the 5' RACE reads with MiXCR, one entry per CDR3 protein. The top ten hold roughly 26% of the sample, which has approximately 790,000 distinct CDR3 sequences, roughly 60% seen once. Germline V gene sequence: CDR1 SEHNR, CDR2 FQNEAQ (reference sequence). Trimming left V 6 bases short and J 0 bases short, with 21 bases between. This CDR3 spans 18 amino acids. Every donor contributed about 10 milliliters of peripheral blood by blood draw. Per-sample yields of isolated PBMCs were at least 6 million.

This chain connects TRBV7-9 to TRBJ2-1, with D possibly being TRBD2 (6 bases). This receptor was obtained from a man in his thirties or forties in good health. The sample taken for sequencing was blood. The CDR3 sequence: CASSRRRGSNSSYNEQFF. The CDR3 DNA follows: TGTGCCAGCAGTCGCAGGCGGGGCTCCAATAGCTCCTACAATGAGCAGTTCTTC.